This entry features one T cell receptor beta chain sequence. The antigen remains undetermined. The sample comes from a study of STAT5B mutations in CD4+ large granular lymphocyte leukemia. The study's findings and limits: Higher CD4+ than CD8+ T-LGLL clonality might reflect small sample size.

The assay was immunoSEQ multiplex PCR, and TCRdb's table has in-frame clones only and misses some. Among nearly 30,000 clones listed, 65% to 85% were seen once. The CDR3 is 14 amino acids. Per germline, CDR1 SGDLS and CDR2 YYNGEE. The trim removed 3 bases at V and 4 bases at J, leaving 5 bases unmatched. The sequence came from a human donor in good health. Sequenced input: CD4+ T cells from blood buffy coats. The chain has TRBV9 and TRBJ2-5, with 8 bases identical to TRBD2. CDR3 DNA sequence: TGTGCCAGCAGCGGGGCGGGGGGCGGAGAGACCCAGTACTTC. Amino acids: CASSGAGGGETQYF. The whole variable domain, remainder taken from reference TRBV9 and TRBJ2-5, is DSGVTQTPKHLITATGQRVTLRCSPRSGDLSVYWYQQSLDQGLQFLIQYYNGEERAKGNILERFSAQQFPDLHSELNLSSLELGDSALYFCASSGAGGGETQYFGPGTRLLVL.